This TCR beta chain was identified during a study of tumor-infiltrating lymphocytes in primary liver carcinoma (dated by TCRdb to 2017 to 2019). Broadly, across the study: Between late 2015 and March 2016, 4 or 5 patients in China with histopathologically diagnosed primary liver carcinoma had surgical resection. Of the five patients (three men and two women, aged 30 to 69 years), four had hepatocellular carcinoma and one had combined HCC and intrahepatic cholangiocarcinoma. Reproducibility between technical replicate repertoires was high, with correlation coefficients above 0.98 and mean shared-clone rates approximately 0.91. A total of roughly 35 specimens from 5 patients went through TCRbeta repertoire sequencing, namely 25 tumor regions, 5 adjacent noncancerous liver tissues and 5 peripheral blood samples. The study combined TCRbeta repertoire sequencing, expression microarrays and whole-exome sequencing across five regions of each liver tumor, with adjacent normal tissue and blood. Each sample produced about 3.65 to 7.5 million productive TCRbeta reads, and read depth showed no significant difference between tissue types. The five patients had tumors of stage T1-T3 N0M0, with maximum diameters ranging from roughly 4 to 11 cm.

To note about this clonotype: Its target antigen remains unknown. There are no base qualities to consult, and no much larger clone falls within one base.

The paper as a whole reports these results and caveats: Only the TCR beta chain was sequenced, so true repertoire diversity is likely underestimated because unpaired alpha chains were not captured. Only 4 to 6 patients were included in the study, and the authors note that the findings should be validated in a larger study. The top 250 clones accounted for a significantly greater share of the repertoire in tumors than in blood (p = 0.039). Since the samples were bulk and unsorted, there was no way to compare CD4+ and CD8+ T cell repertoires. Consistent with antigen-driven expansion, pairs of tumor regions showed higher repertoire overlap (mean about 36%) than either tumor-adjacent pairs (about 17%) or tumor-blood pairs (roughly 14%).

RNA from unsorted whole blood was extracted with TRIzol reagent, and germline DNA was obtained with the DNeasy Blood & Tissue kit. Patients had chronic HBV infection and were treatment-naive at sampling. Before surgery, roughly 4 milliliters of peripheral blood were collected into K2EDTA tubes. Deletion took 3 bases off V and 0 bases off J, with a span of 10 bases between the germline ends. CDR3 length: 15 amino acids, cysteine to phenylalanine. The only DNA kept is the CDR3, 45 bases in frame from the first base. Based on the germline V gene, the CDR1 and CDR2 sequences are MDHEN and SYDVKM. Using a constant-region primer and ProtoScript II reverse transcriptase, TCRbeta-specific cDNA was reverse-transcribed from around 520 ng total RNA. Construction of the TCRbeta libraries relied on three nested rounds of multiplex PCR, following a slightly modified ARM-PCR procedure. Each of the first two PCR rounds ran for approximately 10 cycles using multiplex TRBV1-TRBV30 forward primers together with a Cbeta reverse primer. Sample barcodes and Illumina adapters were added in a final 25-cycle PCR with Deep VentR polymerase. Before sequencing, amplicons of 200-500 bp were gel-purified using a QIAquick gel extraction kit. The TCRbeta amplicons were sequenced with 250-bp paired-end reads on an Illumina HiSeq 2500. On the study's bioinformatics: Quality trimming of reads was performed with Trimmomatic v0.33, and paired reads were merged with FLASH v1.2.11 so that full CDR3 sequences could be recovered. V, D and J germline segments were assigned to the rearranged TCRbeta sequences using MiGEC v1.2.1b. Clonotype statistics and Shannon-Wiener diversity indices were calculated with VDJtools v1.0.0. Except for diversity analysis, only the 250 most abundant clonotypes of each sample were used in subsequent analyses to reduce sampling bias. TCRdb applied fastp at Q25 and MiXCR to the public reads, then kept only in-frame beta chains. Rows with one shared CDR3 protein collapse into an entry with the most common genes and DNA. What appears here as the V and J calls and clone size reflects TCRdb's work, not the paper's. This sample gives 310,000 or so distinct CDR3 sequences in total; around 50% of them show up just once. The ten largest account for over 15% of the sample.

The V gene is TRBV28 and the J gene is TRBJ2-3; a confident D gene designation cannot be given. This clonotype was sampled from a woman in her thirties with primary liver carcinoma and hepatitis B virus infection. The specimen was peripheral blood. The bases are TGTGCCAGCAGTTTCAACGCGAGAAGCACAGATACGCAGTATTTT. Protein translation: CASSFNARSTDTQYF.